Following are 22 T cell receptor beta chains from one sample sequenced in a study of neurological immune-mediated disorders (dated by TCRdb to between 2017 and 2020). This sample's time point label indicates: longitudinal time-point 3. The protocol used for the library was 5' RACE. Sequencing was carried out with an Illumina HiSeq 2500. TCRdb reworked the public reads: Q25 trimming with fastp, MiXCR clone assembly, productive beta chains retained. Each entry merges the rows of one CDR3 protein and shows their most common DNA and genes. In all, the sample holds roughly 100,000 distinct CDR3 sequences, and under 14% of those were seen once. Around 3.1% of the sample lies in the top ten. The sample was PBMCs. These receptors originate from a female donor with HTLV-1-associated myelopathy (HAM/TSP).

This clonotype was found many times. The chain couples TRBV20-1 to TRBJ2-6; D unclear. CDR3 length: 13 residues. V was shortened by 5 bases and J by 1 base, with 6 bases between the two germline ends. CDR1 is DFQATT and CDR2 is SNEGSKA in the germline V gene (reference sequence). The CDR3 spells CSALVSGANVLTF. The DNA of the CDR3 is TGCAGTGCTCTAGTTTCTGGGGCCAACGTCCTGACTTTC.

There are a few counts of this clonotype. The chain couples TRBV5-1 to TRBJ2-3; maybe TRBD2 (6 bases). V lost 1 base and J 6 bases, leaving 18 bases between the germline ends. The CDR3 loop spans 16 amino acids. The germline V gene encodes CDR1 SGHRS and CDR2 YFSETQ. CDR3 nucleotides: TGCGCCAGCAGCTTGATCAGCGGGTCATCCCCGGATACGCAGTATTTT. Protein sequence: CASSLISGSSPDTQYF.

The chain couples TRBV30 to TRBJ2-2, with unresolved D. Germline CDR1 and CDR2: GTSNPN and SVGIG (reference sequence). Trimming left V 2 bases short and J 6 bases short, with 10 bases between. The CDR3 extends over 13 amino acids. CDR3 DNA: TGTGCCTGGAGTAGGTCAGGCCCCGGGGAGCTGTTTTTT. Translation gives CAWSRSGPGELFF.

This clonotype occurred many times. The CDR3 is CASSPGQGATDTQYF. CDR3 in DNA: TGTGCCAGCAGCCCGGGACAGGGGGCCACAGATACGCAGTATTTT. The chain couples TRBV7-9 to TRBJ2-3, with TRBD1 identical over 12 bases. Germline CDR1 and CDR2: SEHNR and FQNEAQ (reference sequence). The J segment lost 2 bases and the V segment lost 5 bases, leaving 2 bases of the junction unmatched. There are 15 residues in the CDR3. The full variable domain, with the rest looked up from reference TRBV7-9 and TRBJ2-3, is DTGVSQNPRHKITKRGQNVTFRCDPISEHNRLYWYRQTLGQGPEFLTYFQNEAQLEKSRLLSDRFSAERPKGSFSTLEIQRTEQGDSAMYLCASSPGQGATDTQYFGPGTRLTVL.

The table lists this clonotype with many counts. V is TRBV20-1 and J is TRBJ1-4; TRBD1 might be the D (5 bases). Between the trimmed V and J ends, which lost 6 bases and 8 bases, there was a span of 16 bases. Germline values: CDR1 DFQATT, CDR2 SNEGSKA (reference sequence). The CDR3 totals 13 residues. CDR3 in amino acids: CSARVGGPEKLFF. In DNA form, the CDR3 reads TGCAGTGCCCGCGTGGGGGGACCCGAAAAACTGTTTTTT.

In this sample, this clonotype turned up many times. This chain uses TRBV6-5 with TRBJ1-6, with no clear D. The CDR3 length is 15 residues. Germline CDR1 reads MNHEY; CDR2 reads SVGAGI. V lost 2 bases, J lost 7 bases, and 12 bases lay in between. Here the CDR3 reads CASSYAASGNSPLHF. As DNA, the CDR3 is TGTGCCAGCAGTTACGCGGCCAGTGGAAATTCACCCCTCCACTTT.

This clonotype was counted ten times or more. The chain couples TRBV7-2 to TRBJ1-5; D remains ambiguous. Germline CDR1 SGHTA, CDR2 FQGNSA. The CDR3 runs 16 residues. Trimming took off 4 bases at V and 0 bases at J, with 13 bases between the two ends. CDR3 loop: CASSSASDGSNQPQHF. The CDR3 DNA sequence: TGTGCCAGCAGCTCAGCTTCGGACGGTAGCAATCAGCCCCAGCATTTT.

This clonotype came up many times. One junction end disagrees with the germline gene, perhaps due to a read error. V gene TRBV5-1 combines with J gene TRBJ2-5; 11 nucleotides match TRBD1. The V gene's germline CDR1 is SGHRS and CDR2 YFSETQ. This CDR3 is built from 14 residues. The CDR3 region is CASSPRTGGETQYF. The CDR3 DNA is TGTGCCAGCAGCCCCAGGACAGGGGGCGAGACCCAGTACTTC.

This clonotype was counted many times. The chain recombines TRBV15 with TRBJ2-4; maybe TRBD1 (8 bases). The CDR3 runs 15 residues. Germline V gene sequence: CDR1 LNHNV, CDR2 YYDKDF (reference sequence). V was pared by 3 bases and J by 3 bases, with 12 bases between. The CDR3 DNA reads TGTGCCACCAGCAGGGGGGGGACAGGCAAAAACATTCAGTACTTC. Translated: CATSRGGTGKNIQYF.

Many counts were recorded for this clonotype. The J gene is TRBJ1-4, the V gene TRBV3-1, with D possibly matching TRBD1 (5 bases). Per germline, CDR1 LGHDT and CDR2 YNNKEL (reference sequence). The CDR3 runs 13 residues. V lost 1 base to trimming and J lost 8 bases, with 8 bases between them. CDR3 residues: CASSQGAGEKLFF. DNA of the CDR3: TGTGCCAGCAGCCAAGGGGCAGGGGAAAAACTGTTTTTT.

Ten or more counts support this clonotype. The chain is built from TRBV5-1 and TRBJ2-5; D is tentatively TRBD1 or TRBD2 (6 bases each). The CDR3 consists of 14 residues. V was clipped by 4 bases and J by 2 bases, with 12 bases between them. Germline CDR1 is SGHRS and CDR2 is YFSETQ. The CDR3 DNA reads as TGCGCCAGCAGCGGGGGGACAAGACAAGAGACCCAGTACTTC. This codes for CASSGGTRQETQYF.

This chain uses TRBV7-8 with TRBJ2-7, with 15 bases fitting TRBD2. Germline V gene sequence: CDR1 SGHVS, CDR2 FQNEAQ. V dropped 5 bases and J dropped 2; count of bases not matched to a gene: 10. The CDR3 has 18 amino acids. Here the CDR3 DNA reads TGTGCCAGCAGCGCTTCGGGACTAGCGGGGGGATACCCCTACGAGCAGTACTTC. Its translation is CASSASGLAGGYPYEQYF.

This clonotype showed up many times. CDR3 sequence: CASSFRGGFNTDTQYF. Written as DNA, the CDR3 is TGCGCCAGCAGCTTCCGCGGCGGATTCAACACAGATACGCAGTATTTT. V gene TRBV5-1 combines with J gene TRBJ2-3; D not certain. Germline V lookup: CDR1 SGHRS, CDR2 YFSETQ. The length of the CDR3 is 16 residues. V was cut by 2 bases and J by 2 bases, with 15 bases left in between. Variable domain in full (rest from reference TRBV5-1 and TRBJ2-3): KAGVTQTPRYLIKTRGQQVTLSCSPISGHRSVSWYQQTPGQGLQFLFEYFSETQRNKGNFPGRFSGRQFSNSRSEMNVSTLELGDSALYLCASSFRGGFNTDTQYFGPGTRLTVL.

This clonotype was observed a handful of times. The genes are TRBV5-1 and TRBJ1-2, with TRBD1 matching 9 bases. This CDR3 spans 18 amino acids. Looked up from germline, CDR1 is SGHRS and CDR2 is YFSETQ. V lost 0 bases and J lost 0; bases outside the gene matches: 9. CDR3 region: CASSLAYGTGTSNYGYTF. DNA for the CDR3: TGCGCCAGCAGCTTGGCCTACGGGACAGGGACGTCTAACTATGGCTACACCTTC.

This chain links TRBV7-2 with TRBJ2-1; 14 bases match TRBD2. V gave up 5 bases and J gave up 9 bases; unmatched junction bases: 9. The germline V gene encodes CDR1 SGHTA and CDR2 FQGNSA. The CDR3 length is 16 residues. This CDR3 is CASSPRGLAGGFEQFF. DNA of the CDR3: TGTGCCAGCAGCCCAAGAGGACTAGCGGGGGGATTTGAGCAGTTCTTC.

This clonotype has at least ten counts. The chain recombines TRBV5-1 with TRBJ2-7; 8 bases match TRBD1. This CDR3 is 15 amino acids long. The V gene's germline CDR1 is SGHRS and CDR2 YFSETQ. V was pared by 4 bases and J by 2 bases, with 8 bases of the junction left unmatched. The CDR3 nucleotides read TGCGCCAGCAGCCCCAATCGACAGGGGACCTACGAGCAGTACTTC. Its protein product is CASSPNRQGTYEQYF.

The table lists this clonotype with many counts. The DNA of the CDR3 is TGCAGCGTTGAAGCTCTCAGGAGTCGTCTGACGACTGAAGCTTTCTTT. This encodes CSVEALRSRLTTEAFF. The chain uses TRBV29-1 and TRBJ1-1; D is undetermined. From germline, CDR1 is SQVTM and CDR2 ANQGSEA. The CDR3 covers 16 residues. Trimming stripped 1 base from V and 5 bases from J, with 20 bases between.

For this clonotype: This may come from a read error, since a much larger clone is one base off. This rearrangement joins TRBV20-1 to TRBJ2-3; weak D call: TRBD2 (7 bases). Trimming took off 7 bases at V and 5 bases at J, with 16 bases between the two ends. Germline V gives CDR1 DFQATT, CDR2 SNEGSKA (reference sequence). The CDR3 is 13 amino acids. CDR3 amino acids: CSVRGGLKDTQYF. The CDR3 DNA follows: TGCAGTGTTAGGGGGGGCCTCAAAGATACGCAGTATTTT.

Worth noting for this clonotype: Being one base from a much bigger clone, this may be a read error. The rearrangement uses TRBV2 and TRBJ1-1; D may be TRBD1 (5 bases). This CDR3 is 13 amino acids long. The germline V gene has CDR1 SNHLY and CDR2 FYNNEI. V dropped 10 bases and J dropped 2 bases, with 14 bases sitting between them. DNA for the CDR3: TGTGCCATCACCGTGGGGCAAAACACTGAAGCTTTCTTT. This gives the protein CAITVGQNTEAFF.

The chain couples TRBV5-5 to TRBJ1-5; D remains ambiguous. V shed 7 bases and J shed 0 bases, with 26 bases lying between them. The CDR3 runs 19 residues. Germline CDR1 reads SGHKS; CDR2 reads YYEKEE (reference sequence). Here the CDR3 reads CASLKDLLTAGPSNQPQHF. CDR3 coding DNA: TGTGCCAGCCTTAAAGATTTGCTAACGGCCGGGCCTAGCAATCAGCCCCAGCATTTT.

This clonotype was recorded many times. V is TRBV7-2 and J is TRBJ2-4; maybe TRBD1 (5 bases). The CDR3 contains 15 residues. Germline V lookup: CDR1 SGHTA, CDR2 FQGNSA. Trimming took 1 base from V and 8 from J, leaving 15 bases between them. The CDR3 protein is CASSLEQGWVDIQYF. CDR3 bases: TGTGCCAGCAGCTTAGAGCAGGGCTGGGTAGACATTCAGTACTTC. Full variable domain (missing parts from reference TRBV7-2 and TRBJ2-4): GAGVSQSPSNKVTEKGKDVELRCDPISGHTALYWYRQSLGQGLEFLIYFQGNSAPDKSGLPSDRFSAERTGGSVSTLTIQRTQQEDSAVYLCASSLEQGWVDIQYFGAGTRLSVL.

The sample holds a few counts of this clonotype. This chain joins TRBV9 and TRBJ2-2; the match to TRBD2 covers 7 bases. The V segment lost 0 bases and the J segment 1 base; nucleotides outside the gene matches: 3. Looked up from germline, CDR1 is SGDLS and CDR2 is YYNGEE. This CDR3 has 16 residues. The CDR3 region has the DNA TGTGCCAGCAGCGTAGGTGGCGGGGGGAACACCGGGGAGCTGTTTTTT. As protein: CASSVGGGGNTGELFF.